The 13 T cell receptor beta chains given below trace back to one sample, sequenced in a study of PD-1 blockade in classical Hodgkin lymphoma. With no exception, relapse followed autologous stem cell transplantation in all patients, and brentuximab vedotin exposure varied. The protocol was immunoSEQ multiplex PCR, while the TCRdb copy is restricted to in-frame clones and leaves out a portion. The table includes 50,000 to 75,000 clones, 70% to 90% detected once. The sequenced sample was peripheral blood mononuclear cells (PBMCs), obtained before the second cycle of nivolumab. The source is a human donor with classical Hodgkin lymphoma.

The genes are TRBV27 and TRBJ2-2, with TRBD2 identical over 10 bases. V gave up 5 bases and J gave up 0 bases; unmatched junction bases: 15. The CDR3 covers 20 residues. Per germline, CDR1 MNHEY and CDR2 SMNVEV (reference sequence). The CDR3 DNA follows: TGTGCCAGCAGTCTCCTGGGGGTATCTAGCGGGGGCTCGAACACCGGGGAGCTGTTTTTT. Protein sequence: CASSLLGVSSGGSNTGELFF.

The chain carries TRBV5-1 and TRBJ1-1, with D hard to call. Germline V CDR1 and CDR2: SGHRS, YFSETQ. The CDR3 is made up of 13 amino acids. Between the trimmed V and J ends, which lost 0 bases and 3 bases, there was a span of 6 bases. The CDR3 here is CASSLGAYTEAFF. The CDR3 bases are TGCGCCAGCAGCTTGGGAGCTTACACTGAAGCTTTCTTT.

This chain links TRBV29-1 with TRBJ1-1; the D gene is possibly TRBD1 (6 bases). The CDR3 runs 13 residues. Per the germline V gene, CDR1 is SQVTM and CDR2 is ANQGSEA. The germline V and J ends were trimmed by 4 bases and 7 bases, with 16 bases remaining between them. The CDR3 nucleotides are TGCAGCGTTGCGACAGGAGGGGTCAATGAAGCTTTCTTT. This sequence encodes CSVATGGVNEAFF.

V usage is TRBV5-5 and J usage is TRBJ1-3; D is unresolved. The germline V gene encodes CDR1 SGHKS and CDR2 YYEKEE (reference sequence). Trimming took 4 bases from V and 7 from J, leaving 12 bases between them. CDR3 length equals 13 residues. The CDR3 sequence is CASSRDPANTIYF. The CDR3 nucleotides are TGTGCCAGCAGCCGTGACCCTGCTAACACCATATATTTT. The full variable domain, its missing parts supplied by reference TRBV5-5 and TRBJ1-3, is DAGVTQSPTHLIKTRGQQVTLRCSPISGHKSVSWYQQVLGQGPQFIFQYYEKEERGRGNFPDRFSARQFPNYSSELNVNALLLGDSALYLCASSRDPANTIYFGEGSWLTVV.

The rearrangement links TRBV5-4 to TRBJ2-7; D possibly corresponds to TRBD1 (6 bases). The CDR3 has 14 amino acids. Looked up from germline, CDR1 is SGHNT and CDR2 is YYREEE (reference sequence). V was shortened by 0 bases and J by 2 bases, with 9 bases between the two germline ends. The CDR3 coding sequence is TGTGCCAGCAGCTTGGACAGGGCCCCCTACGAGCAGTACTTC. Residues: CASSLDRAPYEQYF.

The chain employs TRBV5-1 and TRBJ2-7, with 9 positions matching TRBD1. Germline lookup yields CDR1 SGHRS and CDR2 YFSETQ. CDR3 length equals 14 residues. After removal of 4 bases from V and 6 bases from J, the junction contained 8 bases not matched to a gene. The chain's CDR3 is CASSLLGQGGEQYF. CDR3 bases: TGCGCCAGCAGCCTTTTGGGACAGGGTGGCGAGCAGTACTTC.

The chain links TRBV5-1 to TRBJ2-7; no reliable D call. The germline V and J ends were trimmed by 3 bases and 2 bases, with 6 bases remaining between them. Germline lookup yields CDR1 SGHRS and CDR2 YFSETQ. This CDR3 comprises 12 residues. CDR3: CASSSDPYEQYF. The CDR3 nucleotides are TGCGCCAGCAGCTCCGACCCCTACGAGCAGTACTTC.

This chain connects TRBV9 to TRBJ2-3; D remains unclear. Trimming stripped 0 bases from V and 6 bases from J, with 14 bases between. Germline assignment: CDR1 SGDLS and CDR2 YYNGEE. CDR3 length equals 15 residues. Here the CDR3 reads CASSVGDRPLDTQYF. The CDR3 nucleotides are TGTGCCAGCAGCGTAGGAGATAGGCCCCTTGATACGCAGTATTTT.

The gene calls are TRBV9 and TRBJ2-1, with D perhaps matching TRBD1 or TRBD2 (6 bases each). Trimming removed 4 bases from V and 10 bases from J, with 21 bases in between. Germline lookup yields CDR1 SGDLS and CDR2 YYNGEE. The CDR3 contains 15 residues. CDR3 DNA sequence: TGTGCCAGCAGCCCAGTGGGGTTGGGGGCGGGGGAGCAGTTCTTC. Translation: CASSPVGLGAGEQFF.

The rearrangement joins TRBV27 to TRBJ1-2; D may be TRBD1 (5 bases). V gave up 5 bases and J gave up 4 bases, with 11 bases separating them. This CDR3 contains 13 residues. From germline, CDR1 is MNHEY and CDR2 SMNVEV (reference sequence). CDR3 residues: CASSRGDVYGYTF. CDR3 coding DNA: TGTGCCAGCAGTCGGGGGGACGTCTATGGCTACACCTTC.

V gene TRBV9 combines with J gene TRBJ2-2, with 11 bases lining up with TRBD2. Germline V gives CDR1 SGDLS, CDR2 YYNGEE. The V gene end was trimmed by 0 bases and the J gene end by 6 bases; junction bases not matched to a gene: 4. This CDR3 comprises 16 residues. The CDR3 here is CASSVGPSGGSGELFF. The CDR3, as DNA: TGTGCCAGCAGCGTAGGGCCTAGCGGGGGGTCCGGGGAGCTGTTTTTT.

DNA for the CDR3: TGTGCCGGCGAACAGGTGATGAACACTGAAGCTTTCTTT. This encodes CAGEQVMNTEAFF. The rearrangement links TRBV6-1 to TRBJ1-1, with D possibly TRBD1 on 5 matching bases. V lost 11 bases and J lost 0, with 13 bases in between. The CDR3 length is 13 residues. Germline assignment: CDR1 MNHNS and CDR2 SASEGT.

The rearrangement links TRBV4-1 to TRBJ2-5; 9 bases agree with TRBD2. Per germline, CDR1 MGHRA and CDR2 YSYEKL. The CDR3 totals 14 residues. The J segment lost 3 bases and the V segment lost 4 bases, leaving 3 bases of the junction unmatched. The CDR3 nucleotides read TGCGCCAGCAGCCTAGCGGGGGTGGAAGAGACCCAGTACTTC. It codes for CASSLAGVEETQYF.